The source of this T cell receptor beta chain is a study of blood T cell repertoires in COVID-19. Whole-study context: In each case, the material was cDNA or gDNA derived from T cells, B-cell-depleted T cells, or PBMCs.

The CDR3 contains 14 residues. Recruits, aged roughly 18 to 95 years, lived in 25 or so US areas. Sequenced by immunoSEQ multiplex PCR; TCRdb stores in-frame clones only, minus some. The data contain about 210,000 clones, about 87% of them singletons. The specimen was PBMCs or T cells enriched from blood (not recorded which). The origin of this receptor is a man aged 18 to 30 with acute COVID-19. The chain carries TRBV21-1 and TRBJ1-3. TRBV21-1 is classified as a pseudogene. As DNA, the CDR3 is TGTGCCAATCTGATTATTGCCTATAGAAACACCATATATTTT. The encoded protein is CANLIIAYRNTIYF.